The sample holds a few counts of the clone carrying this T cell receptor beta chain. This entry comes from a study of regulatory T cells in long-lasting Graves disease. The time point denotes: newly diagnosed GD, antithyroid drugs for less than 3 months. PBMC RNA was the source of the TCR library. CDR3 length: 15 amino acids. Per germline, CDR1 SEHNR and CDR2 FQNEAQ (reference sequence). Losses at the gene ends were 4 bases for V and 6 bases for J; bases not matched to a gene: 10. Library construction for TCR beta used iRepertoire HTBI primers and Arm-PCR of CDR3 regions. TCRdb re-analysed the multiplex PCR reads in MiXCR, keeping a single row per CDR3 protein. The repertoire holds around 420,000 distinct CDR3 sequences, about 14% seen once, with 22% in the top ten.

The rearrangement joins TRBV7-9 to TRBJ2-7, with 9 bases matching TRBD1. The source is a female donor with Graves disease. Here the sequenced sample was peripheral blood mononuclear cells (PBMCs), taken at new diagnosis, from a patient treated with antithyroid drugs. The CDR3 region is CASSSKDRGESEQYF. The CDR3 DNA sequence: TGTGCCAGCAGCTCCAAAGACAGGGGGGAGAGCGAGCAGTACTTC. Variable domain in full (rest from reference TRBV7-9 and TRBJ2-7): DTGVSQNPRHKITKRGQNVTFRCDPISEHNRLYWYRQTLGQGPEFLTYFQNEAQLEKSRLLSDRFSAERPKGSFSTLEIQRTEQGDSAMYLCASSSKDRGESEQYFGPGTRLTVT.